The rows below give T cell receptor beta chains drawn from one sample of a study of blood T cell repertoires in COVID-19. Profiled with immunoSEQ multiplex PCR; TCRdb holds only in-frame clones, not every one. The data show roughly 70,000 clones, about 88% seen once. Sequencing was performed on peripheral blood. These receptors were obtained from a man in his sixties or seventies with acute or convalescent COVID-19. The CDR3 runs from the conserved cysteine through the conserved F or W.

TRBV5-6,CASSAIQGSSTEAFF
TRBV18,CASSMDRANTEAFF
TRBV7-9,CASSFGQAGDNEQFF
TRBV7-6,CASSQKSSGNTIYF
TRBV11-3,CASSTGLAGGKEQFF
TRBV11-1,CASSHSGNTIYF
TRBV6-5,CASSYSRGTPLHF
TRBV7-9,CASSLIGDLGGGLLF
TRBV29-1,CSVEDRLTYNEQFF
TRBV5-4,CASSLWATSNYGYTF
TRBV5-1,CASSFGIPQGAANEKLFF
TRBV7-2,CASSRDSNYEQFF
TRBV7-9,CASSSRQGSAYEQYF
TRBV7-2,CASSLEGQSGNTIYF
TRBV6-5,CASSLNRDTEAFF
TRBV30,CAWSTPRRGLSSYEQYF
TRBV7-2,CASSLQRQETQYF
TRBV6-5,CASSYVQGAINEQYF
TRBV7-6,CASSLGQGLFF
TRBV15,CATSPGPGSKTQYF
TRBV5-1,CASSFLGQVNEKLFF
TRBV7-3,CASSLDRDNEQFF
TRBV4-3,CASSQGLYTSSGNTIYF
TRBV28,CASSLSRGRASGNTIYF
TRBV11-2,CASRREPAYLPDTQYF
TRBV18,CASSPTGNTQYF
TRBV28,CAGRDRGRSEMGYTF
TRBV19,CASSGGRDNSPLHF
TRBV5-3,CARSVTSSRGTYNEQFF
TRBV5-1,CASSLVQTPQETQYF
TRBV4-2,CASSQVIGDYTEAFF
TRBV2,CASSGLPTDTQYF
TRBV5-6,CASSLDRGNYGYTF
TRBV7-2,CASRRMNRVTTDTQYF
TRBV9,CASSARAGTGAGYTF
TRBV4-3,CASSQGRDDEQFF
TRBV5-1,CASSPGGAGVQETQYF
TRBV6-2/TRBV6-3,CASSSSWGLGNQPQHF
TRBV7-7,CASSLRTSGGASGTDTQYF
TRBV18,CASSPDRGGYEQYF
TRBV19,CASNQGSSGANVLTF
TRBV4-1,CASSQRREFGELFF
TRBV2,CASSVSGSGETQYF
TRBV9,CASSTGLASTDTQYF
TRBV7-2,CASSYGGTGPFNTEAFF
TRBV11-2,CASSPSTGFGSEQFF